This entry lists 5 T cell receptor beta chains sequenced from one sample in a study of CD8 T cells in Susac syndrome. With random hexamers, reverse transcription was performed on roughly 0.45 to 1 ug of RNA. TCRdb recomputed calls from the immunoSEQ multiplex PCR reads with MiXCR, one row per CDR3 protein. The table includes fewer than 80,000 distinct CDR3 sequences, approximately 95% detected once. The specimen sequenced was CD8+ T cells from PBMCs. These receptors originate from a human donor in good health.

The rearrangement joins TRBV4-1 to TRBJ2-4, with a tentative D call TRBD2 (6 bases). The V end lost 1 base, the J end lost 8 bases, and 12 bases lay between the germline ends. CDR3 size: 14 residues. Per the germline V gene, CDR1 is MGHRA and CDR2 is YSYEKL. The CDR3 loop is CASSQGGEMDIQYF. CDR3 nucleotides: TGCGCCAGCAGCCAAGGGGGGGAGATGGACATTCAGTACTTC.

The chain employs TRBV7-9 and TRBJ2-7; D perhaps matches TRBD2 (6 bases). CDR1 and CDR2 (germline): SEHNR, FQNEAQ (reference sequence). CDR3 length equals 12 residues. V lost 4 bases and J 3 bases, leaving 7 bases between the germline ends. The chain's CDR3 is CASSWDFYEQYF. The CDR3 coding sequence is TGTGCCAGCAGCTGGGACTTCTACGAGCAGTACTTC.

The chain combines TRBV4-3 with TRBJ2-1; 7 nucleotides align to TRBD2. The CDR3 spans 15 residues. Germline V CDR1 and CDR2: LGHNA, YSLEER. Trimming took 0 bases from V and 9 from J; bases not matched to a gene: 8. Here the CDR3 DNA reads TGCGCCAGCAGCCAAGATGGGGGGAGGGGTGGTGAGCAGTTCTTC. Residues: CASSQDGGRGGEQFF.

This clonotype has just one count. The CDR3 DNA reads TGTGCCAGCAGCCTTTCGGGACAGGCCTACGAGCAGTACGTC. Residues: CASSLSGQAYEQYV. The chain joins TRBV5-6 to TRBJ2-7; 8 positions match TRBD1. The junction had 5 bases not matched to a gene; V was cut back by 4 bases and J by 2 bases. The CDR3 is 14 residues long. Germline CDR1 is SGHDT and CDR2 is YYEEEE.

The chain joins TRBV7-9 to TRBJ1-1, with TRBD1 identical over 7 bases. The J segment lost 5 bases and the V segment lost 3 bases, leaving 9 bases of the junction unmatched. This CDR3 spans 15 amino acids. Germline CDR1 reads SEHNR; CDR2 reads FQNEAQ (reference sequence). In DNA form, the CDR3 reads TGTGCCAGCAGCTTGCCTCAGGGGGGGAGAACTGAAGCTTTCTTT. Translated, it gives CASSLPQGGRTEAFF.